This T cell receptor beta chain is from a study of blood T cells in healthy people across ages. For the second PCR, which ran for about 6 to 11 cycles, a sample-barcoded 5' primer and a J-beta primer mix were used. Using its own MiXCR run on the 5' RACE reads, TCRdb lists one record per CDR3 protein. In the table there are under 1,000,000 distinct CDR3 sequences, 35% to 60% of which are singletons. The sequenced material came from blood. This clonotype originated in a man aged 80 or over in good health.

The CDR3 here is CATSQGATYEQYF. CDR3 DNA sequence: TGCGCCACAAGTCAGGGGGCCACCTACGAGCAGTACTTC. J is TRBJ2-7 and V is TRBV5-1; TRBD1 matches at 8 bases. This CDR3 has 13 residues. Trimming removed 9 bases from V and 2 bases from J; junction bases left unmatched: 7. The germline CDR1 and CDR2 sequences are SGHRS and YFSETQ.